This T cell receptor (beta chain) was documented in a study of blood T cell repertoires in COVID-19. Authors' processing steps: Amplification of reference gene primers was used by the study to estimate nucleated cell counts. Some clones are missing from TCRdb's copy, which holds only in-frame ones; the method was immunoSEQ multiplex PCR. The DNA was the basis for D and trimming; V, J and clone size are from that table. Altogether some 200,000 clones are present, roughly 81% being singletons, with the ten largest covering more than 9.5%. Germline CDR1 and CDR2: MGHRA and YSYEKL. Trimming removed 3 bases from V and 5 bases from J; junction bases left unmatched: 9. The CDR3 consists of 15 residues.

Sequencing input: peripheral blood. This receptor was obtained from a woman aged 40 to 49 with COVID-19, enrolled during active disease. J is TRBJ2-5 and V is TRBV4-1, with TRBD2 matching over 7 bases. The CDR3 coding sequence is TGCGCCAGCAGCCATGGACTCCAGGGAGGGGAGACCCAGTACTTC. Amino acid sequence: CASSHGLQGGETQYF.